This entry features one T cell receptor (beta chain) sequence. Its antigen is not known. V shed 6 bases and J 0 bases; nucleotides not matched to a gene: 3. The CDR3 runs 15 residues. Germline CDR1 reads SNHLY; CDR2 reads FYNNEI. The data derive from a study of cytomegalovirus exposure and HLA in healthy donors. Findings and caveats of the study: A later analysis, which compared TCR beta chains of equal frequency, found the HLA-associated ones more clonally expanded. Reported findings show TCR beta sequences accurately forecast HLA-A and HLA-B alleles in most subjects. Productive status was seen about 90% or about 30% of the time for most TCR beta V segments in an earlier analysis. TCR beta chain V- and J-gene trimming was linked, in a later analysis, to a missense variant in DCLRE1C.

PCR was performed using 60 Vbeta and 13 Jbeta primers. The method was immunoSEQ multiplex PCR; TCRdb's version includes in-frame clones alone and lacks a portion of them. The data show about 160,000 clones, approximately 72% seen once. The chain couples TRBV2 to TRBJ1-5, with 9 bases fitting TRBD1. The sample was PBMCs. The origin of this receptor is a man aged 35 to 55 in good health and CMV-seropositive. The CDR3 region is CASSDRGTSNQPQHF. The CDR3 region has the DNA TGTGCCAGCAGCGACAGGGGGACTAGCAATCAGCCCCAGCATTTT.